This T cell receptor beta chain emerged from a study of blood T cell repertoires in COVID-19. Study-level background: Spain, Italy and the United States supplied samples that represented acute and convalescent COVID-19.

The CDR3 runs 14 residues. CDR1 and CDR2 from the germline V gene are LGHDT and YNNKEL (reference sequence). Trimming removed 5 bases from V and 6 bases from J; junction bases left unmatched: 6. TCRdb keeps only in-frame clones here, not all; method: immunoSEQ multiplex PCR. The sample carries 70,000 or so clones, 80% to 85% recorded once. The sample taken for sequencing was peripheral blood. The receptor's source is a man older than 75 with active or convalescent COVID-19. The rearrangement joins TRBV3-1 (or the pseudogene TRBV3-2) to TRBJ2-2; 7 bases are shared with TRBD1. CDR3 amino acids: CASSFPDRAGELFF. As DNA, the CDR3 is TGTGCCAGCAGCTTTCCCGACAGGGCCGGGGAGCTGTTTTTT.